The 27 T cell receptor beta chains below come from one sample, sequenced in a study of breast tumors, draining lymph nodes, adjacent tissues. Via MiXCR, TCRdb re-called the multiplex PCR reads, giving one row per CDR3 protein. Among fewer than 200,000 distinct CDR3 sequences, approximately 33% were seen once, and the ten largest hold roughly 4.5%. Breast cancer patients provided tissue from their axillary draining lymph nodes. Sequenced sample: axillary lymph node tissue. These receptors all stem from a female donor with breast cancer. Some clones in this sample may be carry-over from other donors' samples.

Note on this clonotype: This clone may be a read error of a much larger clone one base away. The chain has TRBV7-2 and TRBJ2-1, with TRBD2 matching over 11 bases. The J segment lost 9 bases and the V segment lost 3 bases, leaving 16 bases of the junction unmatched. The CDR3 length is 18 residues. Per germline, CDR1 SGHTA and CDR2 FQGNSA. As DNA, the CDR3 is TGTGCCAGCAGCTTCAGTGGTAGCGGGGGGGCGTCTAGAAGTGAGCAGTTCTTC. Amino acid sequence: CASSFSGSGGASRSEQFF.

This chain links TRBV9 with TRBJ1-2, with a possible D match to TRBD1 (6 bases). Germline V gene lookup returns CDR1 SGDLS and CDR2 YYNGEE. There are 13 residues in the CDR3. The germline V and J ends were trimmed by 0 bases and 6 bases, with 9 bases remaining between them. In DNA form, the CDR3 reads TGTGCCAGCAGCGTAGAAGGGGGTGATGGCTACACCTTC. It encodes CASSVEGGDGYTF.

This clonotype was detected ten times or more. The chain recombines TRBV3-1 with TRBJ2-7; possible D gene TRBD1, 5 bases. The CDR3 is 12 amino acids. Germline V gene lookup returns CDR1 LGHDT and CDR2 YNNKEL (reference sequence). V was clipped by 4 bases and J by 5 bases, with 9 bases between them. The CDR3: CASSRLGDEQYF. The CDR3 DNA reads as TGTGCCAGCAGCCGGTTAGGGGACGAGCAGTACTTC.

The CDR3 DNA follows: TGTGCCAGTGCGAGACGTCTCGAACCCTACGAGCAGTACTTC. This gives the protein CASARRLEPYEQYF. The chain joins TRBV19 to TRBJ2-7; D not resolved. CDR1 LNHDA and CDR2 SQIVND come from the germline V gene (reference sequence). V was pared by 8 bases and J by 2 bases, with 16 bases between. The length of the CDR3 is 14 residues.

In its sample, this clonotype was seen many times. In nucleotides, the CDR3 is TGCAGCGCAATACTAGCGGGGGGTCTTCTTGGCCCCTACAATGAGCAGTTCTTC. Its translation: CSAILAGGLLGPYNEQFF. This chain links TRBV29-1 with TRBJ2-1, with 12 bases fitting TRBD2. Germline lookup yields CDR1 SQVTM and CDR2 ANQGSEA. V lost 7 bases, J lost 2 bases, and 15 bases stayed unmatched. This CDR3 has 18 amino acids.

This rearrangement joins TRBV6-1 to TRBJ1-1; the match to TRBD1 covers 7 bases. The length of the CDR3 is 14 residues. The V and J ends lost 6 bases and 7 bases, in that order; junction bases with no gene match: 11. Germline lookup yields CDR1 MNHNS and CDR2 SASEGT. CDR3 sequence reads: CASSVQRGGFEAFF. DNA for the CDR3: TGTGCCAGCAGCGTACAGAGAGGGGGCTTTGAAGCTTTCTTT.

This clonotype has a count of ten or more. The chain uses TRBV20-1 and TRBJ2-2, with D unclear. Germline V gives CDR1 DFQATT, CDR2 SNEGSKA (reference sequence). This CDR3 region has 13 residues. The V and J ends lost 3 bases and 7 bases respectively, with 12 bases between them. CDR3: CSASGQTSGELFF. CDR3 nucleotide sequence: TGCAGTGCTAGTGGTCAAACCAGCGGGGAGCTGTTTTTT.

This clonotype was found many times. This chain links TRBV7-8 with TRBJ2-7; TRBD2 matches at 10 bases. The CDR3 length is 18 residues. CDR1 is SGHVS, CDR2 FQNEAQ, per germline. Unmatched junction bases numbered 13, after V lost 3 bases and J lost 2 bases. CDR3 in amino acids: CASSLFDPLAGGTYEQYF. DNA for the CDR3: TGTGCCAGCAGCTTGTTTGACCCTTTAGCGGGGGGCACCTACGAGCAGTACTTC.

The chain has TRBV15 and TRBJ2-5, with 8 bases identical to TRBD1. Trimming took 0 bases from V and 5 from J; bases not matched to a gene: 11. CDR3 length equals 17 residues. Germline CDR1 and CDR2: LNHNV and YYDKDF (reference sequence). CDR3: CATSREGGRGLGETQYF. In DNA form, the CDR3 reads TGTGCCACCAGCAGAGAAGGGGGCAGGGGGCTCGGGGAGACCCAGTACTTC. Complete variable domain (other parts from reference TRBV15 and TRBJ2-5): DAMVIQNPRYQVTQFGKPVTLSCSQTLNHNVMYWYQQKSSQAPKLLFHYYDKDFNNEADTPDNFQSRRPNTSFCFLDIRSPGLGDTAMYLCATSREGGRGLGETQYFGPGTRLLVL.

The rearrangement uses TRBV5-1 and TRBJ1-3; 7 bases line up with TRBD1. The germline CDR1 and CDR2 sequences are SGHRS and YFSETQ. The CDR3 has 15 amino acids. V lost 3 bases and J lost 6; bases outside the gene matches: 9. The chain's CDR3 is CASSSPGGGENTIYF. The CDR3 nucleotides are TGCGCCAGCAGCTCGCCAGGGGGAGGGGAAAACACCATATATTTT.

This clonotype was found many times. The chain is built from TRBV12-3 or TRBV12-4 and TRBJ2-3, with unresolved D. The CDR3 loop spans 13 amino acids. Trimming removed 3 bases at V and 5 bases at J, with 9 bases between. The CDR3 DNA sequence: TGTGCCAGCAGTTTCACCAAGGTAGATACGCAGTATTTT. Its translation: CASSFTKVDTQYF.

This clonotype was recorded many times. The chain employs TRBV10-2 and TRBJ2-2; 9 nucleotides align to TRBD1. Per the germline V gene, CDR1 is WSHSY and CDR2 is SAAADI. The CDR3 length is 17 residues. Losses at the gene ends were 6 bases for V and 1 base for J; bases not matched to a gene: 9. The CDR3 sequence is CASRPAPGQGNTGELFF. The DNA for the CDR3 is TGCGCCAGCAGACCCGCCCCGGGACAGGGGAACACCGGGGAGCTGTTTTTT.

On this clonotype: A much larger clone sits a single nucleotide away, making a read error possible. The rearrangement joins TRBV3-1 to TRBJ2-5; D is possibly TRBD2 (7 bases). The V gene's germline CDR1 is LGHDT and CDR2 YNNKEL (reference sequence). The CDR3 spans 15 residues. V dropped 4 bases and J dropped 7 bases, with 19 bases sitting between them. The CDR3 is CASSPEWGGQRTQYF. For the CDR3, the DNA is TGTGCCAGCAGCCCAGAGTGGGGGGGGCAGAGGACCCAGTACTTC.

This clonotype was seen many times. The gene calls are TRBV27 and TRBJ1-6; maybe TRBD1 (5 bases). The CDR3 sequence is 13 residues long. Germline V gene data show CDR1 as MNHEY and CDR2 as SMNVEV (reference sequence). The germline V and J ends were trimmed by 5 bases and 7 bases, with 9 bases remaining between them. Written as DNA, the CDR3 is TGTGCCAGCAGTCCCCGACAGAATTCACCCCTCCACTTT. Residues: CASSPRQNSPLHF.

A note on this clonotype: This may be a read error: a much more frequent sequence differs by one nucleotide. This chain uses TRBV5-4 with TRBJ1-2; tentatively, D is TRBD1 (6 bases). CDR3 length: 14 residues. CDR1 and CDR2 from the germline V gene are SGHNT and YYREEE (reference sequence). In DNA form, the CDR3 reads TGTGCCAGCAGCCAGGGCACAGGGAACTATGGCTGCACCTTC. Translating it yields CASSQGTGNYGCTF.

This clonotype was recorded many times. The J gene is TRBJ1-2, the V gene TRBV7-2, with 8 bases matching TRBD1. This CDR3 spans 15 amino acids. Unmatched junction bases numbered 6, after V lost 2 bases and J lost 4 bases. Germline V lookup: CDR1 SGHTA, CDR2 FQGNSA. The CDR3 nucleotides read TGTGCCAGCAGCTTATCGCACAGGGGGGGCTATGGCTACACCTTC. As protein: CASSLSHRGGYGYTF.

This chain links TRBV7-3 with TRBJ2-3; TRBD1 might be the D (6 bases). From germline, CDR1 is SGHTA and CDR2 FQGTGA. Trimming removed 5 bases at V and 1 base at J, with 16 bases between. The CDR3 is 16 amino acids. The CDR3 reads CASSPAAGEGTDTQYF. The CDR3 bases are TGTGCCAGCAGCCCCGCCGCAGGGGAAGGCACAGATACGCAGTATTTT. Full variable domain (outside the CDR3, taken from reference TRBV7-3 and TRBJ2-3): GAGVSQTPSNKVTEKGKYVELRCDPISGHTALYWYRQSLGQGPEFLIYFQGTGAADDSGLPNDRFFAVRPEGSVSTLKIQRTERGDSAVYLCASSPAAGEGTDTQYFGPGTRLTVL.

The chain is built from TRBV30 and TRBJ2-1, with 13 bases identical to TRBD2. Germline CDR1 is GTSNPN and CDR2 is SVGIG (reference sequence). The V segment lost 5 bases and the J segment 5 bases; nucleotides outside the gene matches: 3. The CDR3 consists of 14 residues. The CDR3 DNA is TGTGCCTGGGGGACTAGCGGGACCAACAATGAGCAGTTCTTC. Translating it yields CAWGTSGTNNEQFF.

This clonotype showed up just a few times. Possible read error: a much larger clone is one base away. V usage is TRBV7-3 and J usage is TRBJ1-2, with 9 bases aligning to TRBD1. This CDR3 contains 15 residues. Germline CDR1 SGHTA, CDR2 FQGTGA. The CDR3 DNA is TGTGCCAGCAGCCCCGCGGGACAGGGTAACTATGGCTACCCCTTC. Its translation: CASSPAGQGNYGYPF.

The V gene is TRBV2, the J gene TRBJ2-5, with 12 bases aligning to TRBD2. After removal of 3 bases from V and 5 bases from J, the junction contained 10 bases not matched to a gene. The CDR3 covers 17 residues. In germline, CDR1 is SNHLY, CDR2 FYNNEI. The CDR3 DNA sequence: TGTGCCAGCAGTGAGGCTAGCGGGAGGGCCACGGCGGAGACCCAGTACTTC. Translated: CASSEASGRATAETQYF.

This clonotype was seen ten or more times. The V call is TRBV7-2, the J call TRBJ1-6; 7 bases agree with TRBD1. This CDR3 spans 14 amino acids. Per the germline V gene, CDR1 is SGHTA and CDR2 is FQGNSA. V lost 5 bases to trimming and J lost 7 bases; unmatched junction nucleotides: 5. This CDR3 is CASSRGGPNSPLHF. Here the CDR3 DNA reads TGTGCCAGCAGCCGAGGGGGCCCCAATTCACCCCTCCACTTT.

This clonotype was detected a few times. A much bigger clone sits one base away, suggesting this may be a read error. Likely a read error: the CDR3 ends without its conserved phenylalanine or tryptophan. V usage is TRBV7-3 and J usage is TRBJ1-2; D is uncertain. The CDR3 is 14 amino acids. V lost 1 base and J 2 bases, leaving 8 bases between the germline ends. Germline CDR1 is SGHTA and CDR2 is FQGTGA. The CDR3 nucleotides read TGTGCCAGCAGCTTAAGCCTTTCGAACTATGGCTACACCCTC. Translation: CASSLSLSNYGYTL.

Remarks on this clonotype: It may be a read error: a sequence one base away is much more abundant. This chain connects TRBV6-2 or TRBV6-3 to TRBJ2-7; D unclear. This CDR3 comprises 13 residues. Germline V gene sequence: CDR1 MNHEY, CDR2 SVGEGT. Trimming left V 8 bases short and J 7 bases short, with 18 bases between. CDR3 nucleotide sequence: TGTGCCAGCGAAGGACGGTGGTGGCCAGAGCAGTACTTC. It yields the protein CASEGRWWPEQYF.

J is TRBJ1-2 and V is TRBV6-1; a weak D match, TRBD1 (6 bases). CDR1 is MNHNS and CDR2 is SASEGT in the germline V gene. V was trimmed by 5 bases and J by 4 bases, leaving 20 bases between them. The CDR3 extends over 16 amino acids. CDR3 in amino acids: CASSPPTGLLIYGYTF. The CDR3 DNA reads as TGTGCCAGCAGTCCCCCGACAGGACTTCTTATCTATGGCTACACCTTC.

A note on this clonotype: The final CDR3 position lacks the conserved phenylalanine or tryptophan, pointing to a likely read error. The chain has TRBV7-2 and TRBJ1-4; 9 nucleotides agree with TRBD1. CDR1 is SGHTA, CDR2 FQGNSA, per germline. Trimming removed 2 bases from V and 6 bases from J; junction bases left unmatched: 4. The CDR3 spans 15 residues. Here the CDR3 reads CASSLLRDRDEKLFL. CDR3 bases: TGTGCCAGCAGCTTACTCCGGGACAGGGATGAAAAACTGTTTCTT.

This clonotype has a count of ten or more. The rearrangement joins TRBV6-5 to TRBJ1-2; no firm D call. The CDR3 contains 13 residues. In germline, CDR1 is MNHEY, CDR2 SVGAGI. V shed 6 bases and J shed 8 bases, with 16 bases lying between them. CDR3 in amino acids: CASSGSYLSGYTF. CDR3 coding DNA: TGTGCCAGCAGCGGGAGTTACTTGTCGGGCTACACCTTC.

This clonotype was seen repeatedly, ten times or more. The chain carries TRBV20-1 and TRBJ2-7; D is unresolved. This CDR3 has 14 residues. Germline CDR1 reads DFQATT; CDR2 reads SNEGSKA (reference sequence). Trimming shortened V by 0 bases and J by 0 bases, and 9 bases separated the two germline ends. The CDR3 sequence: CSARDHLGSYEQYF. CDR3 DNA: TGCAGTGCTAGAGATCACCTCGGCTCCTACGAGCAGTACTTC.